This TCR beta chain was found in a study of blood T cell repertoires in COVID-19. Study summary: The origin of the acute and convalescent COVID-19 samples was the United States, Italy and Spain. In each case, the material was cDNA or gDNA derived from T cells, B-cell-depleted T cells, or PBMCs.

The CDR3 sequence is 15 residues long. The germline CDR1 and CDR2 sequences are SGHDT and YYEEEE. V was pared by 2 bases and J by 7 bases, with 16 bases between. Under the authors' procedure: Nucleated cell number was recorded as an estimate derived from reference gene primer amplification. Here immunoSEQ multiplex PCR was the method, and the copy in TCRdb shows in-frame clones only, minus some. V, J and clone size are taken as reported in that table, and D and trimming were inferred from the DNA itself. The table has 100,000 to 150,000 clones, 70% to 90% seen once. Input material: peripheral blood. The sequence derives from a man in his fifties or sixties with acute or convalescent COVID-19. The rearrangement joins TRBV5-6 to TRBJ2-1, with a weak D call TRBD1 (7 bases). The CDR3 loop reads CASSFYRGGGNEQFF. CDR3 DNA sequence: TGTGCCAGCAGCTTTTACAGGGGAGGAGGAAATGAGCAGTTCTTC.